The sequence of this T cell receptor beta chain was determined in a study of OX40 agonist ivuxolimab in advanced cancers. Study overall: Patients assigned to dose escalation were diagnosed with hepatocellular carcinoma, melanoma, renal cell or head and neck cancer.

Researchers took blood at baseline, on cycle 4 day 1, and on cycle 7 day 1. The method was immunoSEQ multiplex PCR; TCRdb's version includes in-frame clones alone and lacks a portion of them. The data hold roughly 59,000 clones, with 84% observed a single time. After removal of 6 bases from V and 8 bases from J, the junction contained 9 bases not matched to a gene. Germline CDR1 is GTSNPN and CDR2 is SVGIG (reference sequence). The CDR3 consists of 14 residues. The chain has TRBV30 and TRBJ1-4; 10 bases map to TRBD1. The receptor comes from an adult with an advanced solid tumor such as melanoma, head and neck, liver or kidney cancer. The specimen comprised CD4+ or CD8+ T cells sorted from blood, sampled in a trial of the OX40 agonist ivuxolimab. CDR3 residues: CACIRQGALEKLFF. In DNA form, the CDR3 reads TGTGCCTGCATCCGACAGGGGGCCCTCGAAAAACTGTTTTTT.